Listed here is a single T cell receptor (beta chain). Its binding antigen is unknown. Per-base qualities were not stored, and no clone one base away is much larger. The sample belongs to a study of human thymus T cells (dated by TCRdb to between 2020 and 2021). The study in broad terms: The study used roughly 8 infant thymus samples plus four related peripheral blood samples to characterize TCR alpha and beta repertoires. The cohort included about 6 male and two female infants, with donor ages spanning 7 to 244 days.

Using the immunoSEQ multiplex PCR assay, the TCRB and TCRAD loci were amplified from a standardized quantity of quality-controlled genomic DNA. Amplicons spanned the V(D)J region at a length sufficient to cover the CDR3 and identify V and J genes. The commercial immunoSEQ service was used to sequence amplicons on an Illumina platform. The published analysis was carried out like this. Primer bias and sequencing errors were corrected as previously described, and TCRAD and TCRB definitions were based on the IMGT database. The repertoires were analysed using immunoSEQ Analyzer 3.0 and VDJTools for basic statistics, V/J segment usage, diversity estimates, rarefaction and pairwise overlap. Chao1, ChaoE, Efron-Thisted, Shannon and inverse Simpson indices were used to estimate diversity, which was also estimated on datasets down-sampled to the smallest sample. Repertoire overlap was assessed by strict matching of CDR3 nucleotide sequence, V gene and J gene, and clustering was done by Jaccard-based multidimensional scaling. The table comes from immuneACCESS by way of TCRdb, which keeps in-frame sequences with V and J called. Part of the clones is missing from these tables; in studies checked, under half for an unresolved V gene and the rest for unknown reasons. Clonal size and the V and J genes are those of that table, whereas D and trimming came from the DNA. Counted in this sample were about 60,000 clones; roughly 94% of them appeared once. The ten most abundant clones make up roughly 5.6% of the sample.

V is pared back by 9 bases and J by 4 bases, with 14 bases lying between the germline termini. Including the terminal cysteine and phenylalanine, the CDR3 comprises 13 residues. Just the 39-base CDR3 DNA is kept, in frame starting at base 1. Reading the germline V gene gives CDR1 ENHRY and CDR2 SYGVKD. The investigation overall reported the following: Thymus samples yielded on average roughly 790,000 unique TCRB clonotypes, compared with roughly 80,000 from blood samples. V and J gene segment usage appeared biased in both thymic and peripheral blood repertoires.

Immunologically healthy infants undergoing open corrective cardiac surgery for congenital heart defects in Finland were used as donors. From four of the eight donors, a small aliquot of about 0.45-1 mL peripheral blood was collected during surgery. For blood samples, genomic DNA was extracted from all available leukocytes instead of from a fixed number of cells. ACK lysis buffer was used to remove erythrocytes from blood, and the leukocytes were stored at -70 degrees C as pellets. Genomic DNA was extracted from frozen cell pellets with a QIAsymphony instrument. Sequenced sample: blood. The clonotype comes from a boy younger than two with a congenital heart defect but otherwise immunologically healthy. The rearranged chain carries TRBV10-3 and TRBJ2-3; TRBD2 might be the D gene, on 5 matching bases. This receptor has the CDR3 CAIQAGGPDTQYF. The DNA sequence is TGTGCCATTCAGGCGGGCGGGCCAGATACGCAGTATTTT.